These T cell receptor beta chains were read from a single sample in a study of OX40 agonist ivuxolimab in advanced cancers. Only in-frame clones appear in the TCRdb table, and some are missing; sequencing was by immunoSEQ multiplex PCR. The sample records around 60,000 clones, approximately 85% being singletons. The sample was CD4+ or CD8+ T cells sorted from blood, taken in a trial of the OX40 agonist ivuxolimab. These TCRs come from an adult with an advanced solid tumor such as melanoma, head and neck, liver or kidney cancer. The CDR3 runs from the conserved cysteine through the conserved F or W. The order of the fields is J gene, V gene, D gene, clone size, CDR3 DNA, CDR3 protein. The D gene is left open where the match is weak. Clone size is stated in some rows and not others, as once, few, many or a class when expanded.

>TRBJ1-2|TRBV7-2|TRBD1|-
TGTGCCAGCAGCTCCCTGGACAGGGTAAACGGCTACACCTTC
CASSSLDRVNGYTF
>TRBJ2-5|TRBV11-2|-|-
TGTGCCAGCAGCTCCGGACCACAAGAGACCCAGTACTTC
CASSSGPQETQYF
>TRBJ1-5|TRBV5-6|TRBD1|-
TGTGCCAGCAGCCCCGGGACAGAAGATCAGCCCCAGCATTTT
CASSPGTEDQPQHF
>TRBJ2-2|TRBV15|-|once
TGTGCCACCAGCAGAAGTAACAGGTTAGGGTCCACCGGGGAGCTGTTTTTT
CATSRSNRLGSTGELFF
>TRBJ2-2|TRBV6-5|-|-
TGTGCCAGCAGCATTTTTGGGGAGCTGTTTTTT
CASSIFGELFF
>TRBJ2-4|TRBV29-1|-|-
TGCAGCGTTGAATGCTTTTTGGGGCCTGGCCGGTTAGTTAACATTCAGTACTTC
CSVECFLGPGRLVNIQYF
>TRBJ2-3|TRBV2|-|-
TGTGCCAGCAGTGACAGGGTGGGGGATACGCAGTATTTT
CASSDRVGDTQYF
>TRBJ2-1|TRBV6-4|TRBD2|-
TGTGCCAGCAGTGACTTCCCTCGTAGCGGGAGGCTCAATGAGCAGTTCTTC
CASSDFPRSGRLNEQFF
>TRBJ2-7|TRBV5-5|-|-
TGTGCCAGCAGCTTAGGGCTTTACGAGCAGTACTTC
CASSLGLYEQYF
>TRBJ2-6|TRBV9|-|-
TGTGCCAGCAGCGTAGTCGCCCGCAGGGGCGCTGGGGCCAACGTCCTGACTTTC
CASSVVARRGAGANVLTF
>TRBJ2-3|TRBV7-9|TRBD1|-
TGTGCCAGCAGCCGACAGGGGGCCGTGGCAGATACGCAGTATTTT
CASSRQGAVADTQYF
>TRBJ1-2|TRBV7-3|-|-
TGTGCCAGCAGCTTAATGGCAGGGGAGGGTGGCTACACCTTC
CASSLMAGEGGYTF